One and the same sample provided the 18 T cell receptor beta chains below, sequenced in a study of blood T cell repertoires in COVID-19. The data were produced by immunoSEQ multiplex PCR, yet TCRdb's version contains in-frame clones alone and is incomplete. The sample includes 110,000 or so clones, 60% to 80% of them seen just once. Sequenced input: peripheral blood. The receptors shown here come from a human donor in a cohort sampled during active COVID-19.

The chain joins TRBV11-3 to TRBJ1-1, with 7 positions matching TRBD1. Unmatched junction bases numbered 8, after V lost 4 bases and J lost 6 bases. Germline lookup yields CDR1 SGHNT and CDR2 YENEEA. This CDR3 is 14 amino acids long. CDR3 nucleotides: TGTGCCAGCAGCTCCGATGACAGGGCCCCTGAAGCTTTCTTT. Encoded protein: CASSSDDRAPEAFF. Using reference TRBV11-3 and TRBJ1-1 for the parts outside the CDR3, the full variable domain is EAGVVQSPRYKIIEKKQPVAFWCNPISGHNTLYWYLQNLGQGPELLIRYENEEAVDDSQLPKDRFSAERLKGVDSTLKIQPAELGDSAVYLCASSSDDRAPEAFFGQGTRLTVV.

The V and J genes are TRBV2 and TRBJ1-2, with 9 bases that match TRBD1. V shed 5 bases, J shed 1 base, and the junction held 2 bases outside the gene matches. This CDR3 has 14 amino acids. CDR1 and CDR2 (germline): SNHLY, FYNNEI. CDR3 protein: CASSRQGGNYGYTF. The CDR3 DNA sequence: TGTGCCAGCAGTCGACAGGGGGGTAACTATGGCTACACCTTC.

V gene TRBV2 combines with J gene TRBJ2-7; 7 bases are a match to TRBD1. Per the germline V gene, CDR1 is SNHLY and CDR2 is FYNNEI. CDR3 size: 16 residues. Trimming cost V 0 bases and J 4 bases; bases outside gene matches: 9. CDR3 region: CASSEALGNRGYEQYF. The CDR3 region has the DNA TGTGCCAGCAGTGAAGCGCTAGGGAACAGGGGTTACGAGCAGTACTTC.

A few counts support this clone. The gene calls are TRBV5-4 and TRBJ2-7; tentatively, D is TRBD2 (5 bases). The germline gives CDR1 SGHNT, CDR2 YYREEE (reference sequence). V was trimmed by 0 bases and J by 1 base, leaving 8 bases between them. This CDR3 is built from 14 residues. The CDR3 protein is CASSLASRSYEQYF. For the CDR3, the DNA is TGTGCCAGCAGCTTGGCTAGCCGTTCCTACGAGCAGTACTTC.

In its sample, this clone was seen a few times. The V and J genes are TRBV5-1 and TRBJ1-4, with D uncertain. There are 13 residues in the CDR3. Germline loops: CDR1 SGHRS, CDR2 YFSETQ. V was cut by 0 bases and J by 5 bases, with 5 bases left in between. The CDR3 here is CASSLELNEKLFF. The CDR3 nucleotides are TGCGCCAGCAGCTTGGAACTGAATGAAAAACTGTTTTTT.

In DNA, the CDR3 is TGTGCCAGCAGTGGGGGACAGGGGACCTCTGGGGCCAACGTCCTGACTTTC. Protein product: CASSGGQGTSGANVLTF. This chain connects TRBV25-1 to TRBJ2-6; 10 nucleotides align to TRBD1. This CDR3 region has 17 residues. V shed 4 bases and J 0 bases; nucleotides not matched to a gene: 3. Germline assignment: CDR1 MGHDK and CDR2 SYGVNS. Based on the CDR3 plus reference TRBV25-1 and TRBJ2-6, the full variable domain is EADIYQTPRYLVIGTGKKITLECSQTMGHDKMYWYQQDPGMELHLIHYSYGVNSTEKGDLSSESTVSRIRTEHFPLTLESARPSHTSQYLCASSGGQGTSGANVLTFGAGSRLTVL.

The chain has TRBV14 and TRBJ2-7; no definite D call. The V end lost 1 base, the J end lost 1 base, and 8 bases lay between the germline ends. The CDR3 is 14 residues long. Germline loops: CDR1 SGHDN, CDR2 FVKESK. Written as DNA, the CDR3 is TGTGCCAGCAGCCAAGTACTGAGGTCCTACGAGCAGTACTTC. Its translation: CASSQVLRSYEQYF.

This clone showed up just once. The V gene is TRBV21-1, the J gene TRBJ2-7; the D call in the table, TRBD2, was not verified against the DNA. TRBV21-1 is listed as a pseudogene. The CDR3 is 14 amino acids. The DNA of the CDR3 is TGTGCCGGGCCCCTAGGAGGGTCTAACTACGAGCAGTACTTC. This encodes CAGPLGGSNYEQYF.

This clone was detected once. This rearrangement joins TRBV11-3 to TRBJ2-7; TRBD2 matches 7 bases. Looked up from germline, CDR1 is SGHNT and CDR2 is YENEEA. After removal of 5 bases from V and 2 bases from J, the junction contained 9 bases not matched to a gene. The CDR3 is 15 amino acids. CDR3 amino acids: CASSPWTRGPYEQYF. CDR3 sequence (DNA): TGTGCCAGCAGCCCCTGGACTAGGGGCCCCTACGAGCAGTACTTC. Using reference TRBV11-3 and TRBJ2-7 for the parts outside the CDR3, the full variable domain is EAGVVQSPRYKIIEKKQPVAFWCNPISGHNTLYWYLQNLGQGPELLIRYENEEAVDDSQLPKDRFSAERLKGVDSTLKIQPAELGDSAVYLCASSPWTRGPYEQYFGPGTRLTVT.

This clone was counted between two and nine times. The V and J genes are TRBV4-1 and TRBJ2-7; TRBD2 agrees at 11 bases. Trimming took 3 bases from V and 0 from J; bases not matched to a gene: 1. CDR1 MGHRA and CDR2 YSYEKL come from the germline V gene. CDR3 length: 15 amino acids. CDR3 in DNA: TGCGCCAGCAGCCATACTAGCGGGAGCTCCTACGAGCAGTACTTC. Its protein product is CASSHTSGSSYEQYF.

The V gene is TRBV6-5, the J gene TRBJ1-3, with D tentatively TRBD1 (6 bases). V gave up 2 bases and J gave up 4 bases, with 12 bases separating them. CDR3 length: 15 residues. The germline CDR1 and CDR2 sequences are MNHEY and SVGAGI. The CDR3 DNA reads as TGTGCCAGCAGTTACACAGGGATTAGGGGAAACACCATATATTTT. Residues: CASSYTGIRGNTIYF.

V gene TRBV12-3 or TRBV12-4 combines with J gene TRBJ1-5; D ambiguous. There are 12 residues in the CDR3. V was shortened by 5 bases and J by 5 bases, with 7 bases between the two germline ends. For the CDR3, the DNA is TGTGCCAGCAGTCCGCGAGATCAGCCCCAGCATTTT. Translation: CASSPRDQPQHF.

The V and J genes are TRBV5-1 and TRBJ2-3; 9 positions agree with TRBD1. Germline values: CDR1 SGHRS, CDR2 YFSETQ. V lost 2 bases and J lost 0; bases outside the gene matches: 10. The CDR3 consists of 18 residues. Written as DNA, the CDR3 is TGCGCCAGCAGCTTAACGCCGGGACAGGGTACTAGCACAGATACGCAGTATTTT. Translation: CASSLTPGQGTSTDTQYF.

The chain couples TRBV7-3 to TRBJ2-3; D may be TRBD2 (5 bases). The length of the CDR3 is 21 residues. V lost 0 bases and J lost 2, with 27 bases in between. CDR1 is SGHTA and CDR2 is FQGTGA in the germline V gene. The CDR3: CASSLTPPGTDPQPHTDTQYF. The CDR3, as DNA: TGTGCCAGCAGCTTAACCCCTCCGGGAACAGATCCCCAACCCCACACAGATACGCAGTATTTT.

The CDR3 nucleotides read TGTGCCAGTAGCGTCGGGACACTTTTCTCCTACGAGCAGTACTTC. Encoded protein: CASSVGTLFSYEQYF. V gene TRBV19 combines with J gene TRBJ2-7, with D possibly matching TRBD1 (6 bases). The CDR3 loop spans 15 amino acids. V gave up 6 bases and J gave up 0 bases, with 15 bases separating them. Germline assignment: CDR1 LNHDA and CDR2 SQIVND (reference sequence).

This chain connects TRBV28 to TRBJ2-7; D not resolved. This CDR3 has 12 residues. V shed 6 bases and J shed 2 bases, with 8 bases lying between them. Germline V gene data show CDR1 as MDHEN and CDR2 as SYDVKM. The CDR3 DNA reads as TGTGCCAGCAGCTACGATGCCTACGAGCAGTACTTC. It yields the protein CASSYDAYEQYF.

The chain links TRBV4-1 to TRBJ2-5, with D possibly being TRBD1 (6 bases). CDR1 and CDR2 from the germline V gene are MGHRA and YSYEKL. The CDR3 sequence is 15 residues long. Trimming left V 2 bases short and J 2 bases short, with 12 bases between. CDR3 in DNA: TGCGCCAGCAGCCAAAACCTTAGGGGGCAAGAGACCCAGTACTTC. Translating it yields CASSQNLRGQETQYF.

The chain joins TRBV28 to TRBJ2-7; 9 bases match TRBD1. The V gene end was trimmed by 8 bases and the J gene end by 3 bases; junction bases not matched to a gene: 8. The CDR3 runs to 14 residues. Germline V gene data show CDR1 as MDHEN and CDR2 as SYDVKM. The CDR3 protein is CASGRTGVLYEQYF. The CDR3 nucleotides are TGTGCCAGCGGGAGGACAGGGGTACTCTACGAGCAGTACTTC.